These T cell receptor beta chains were read from a single sample in a study of shared clonotypes between healthy human individuals. Profiled with immunoSEQ multiplex PCR; TCRdb holds only in-frame clones, not every one. The data contain roughly 110,000 clones, under 70% of them singletons. The specimen sequenced was memory CD8+ T cells sorted from blood. These receptors all come from a young woman in good health. The CDR3 runs from the conserved cysteine through the conserved F or W. A D gene is named only where the DNA matches it firmly. Clone size is not always given. Where it is, it says once, few, many or a class for expanded clones.

>TRBV5-6|-|TRBJ1-3|-
TGTGCCAGCAGCCGACAGCGATACTCTGGAAACACCATATATTTT
CASSRQRYSGNTIYF
>TRBV27|-|TRBJ2-7|once
TGTGCCAGCAGTTGGGGTTGGGGTATCTACGAGCAGTACTTC
CASSWGWGIYEQYF
>TRBV4-2|TRBD2|TRBJ2-7|few
TGTGCCAGCAGCCAAGGACTAGCGAATAACTACGAGCAGTACTTC
CASSQGLANNYEQYF
>TRBV28|-|TRBJ1-2|-
TGTGCCAGCAGTTTATCCGGGCTTTATGGCTACACCTTC
CASSLSGLYGYTF
>TRBV27|-|TRBJ2-1|-
TGTGCCAGCAGTTTACGGGGGAGTTACCATGAGCAGTTCTTC
CASSLRGSYHEQFF
>TRBV19|TRBD2|TRBJ2-1|-
TGTGCCAGTAGCGGGTGGGAGGGGAACAATGAGCAGTTCTTC
CASSGWEGNNEQFF
>TRBV19|-|TRBJ2-2|many
TGTGCCAGTAGTATATGGAAGGGGATGGGCGGGGAGCTGTTTTTT
CASSIWKGMGGELFF
>TRBV27|TRBD2|TRBJ2-3|-
TGTGCCAGCAGATTAGCGGGAGTTGCAGATACGCAGTATTTT
CASRLAGVADTQYF
>TRBV9|-|TRBJ1-1|few
TGTGCCAGCAGCGTAGACCTGAACACTGAAGCTTTCTTT
CASSVDLNTEAFF
>TRBV5-3|-|TRBJ2-4|once
TGTGCCAGCAGCTTCCAAGAGGGAGCCAAAAACATTCAGTACTTC
CASSFQEGAKNIQYF
>TRBV6-5|-|TRBJ1-5|-
TGTGCCAGCTCATTGACACCGGATCAGCCCCAGCATTTT
CASSLTPDQPQHF
>TRBV6-6|TRBD2|TRBJ2-4|-
TGTGCCAGCAGCGGCCGGGGGGATTCCAAAAACATTCAGTACTTC
CASSGRGDSKNIQYF